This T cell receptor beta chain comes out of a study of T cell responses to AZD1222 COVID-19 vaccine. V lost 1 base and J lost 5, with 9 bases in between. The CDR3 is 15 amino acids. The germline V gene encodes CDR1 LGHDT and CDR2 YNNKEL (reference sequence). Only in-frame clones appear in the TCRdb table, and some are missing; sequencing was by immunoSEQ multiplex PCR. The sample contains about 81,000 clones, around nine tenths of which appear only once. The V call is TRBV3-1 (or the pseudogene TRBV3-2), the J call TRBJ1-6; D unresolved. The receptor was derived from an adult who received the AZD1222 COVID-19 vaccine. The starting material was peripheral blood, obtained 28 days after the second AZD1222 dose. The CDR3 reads CASSQVVQHNSPLHF. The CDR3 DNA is TGTGCCAGCAGCCAAGTGGTGCAGCATAATTCACCCCTCCACTTT.